This T cell receptor (beta chain) was recorded in a study of control samples from healthy donors and cancer patients. Generated by immunoSEQ multiplex PCR, the TCRdb table keeps only in-frame clones and is missing some. The sample consists of some 210,000 clones, 91% of them appearing once. CDR1 is MDHEN and CDR2 is SYDVKM in the germline V gene. The CDR3 consists of 15 residues. The ends were cut back, 1 base at V and 1 base at J, with 10 bases in the middle. This receptor was obtained from a man aged 30-40 years in good health. The J gene is TRBJ1-1, the V gene TRBV28, with D uncertain. The specimen was blood. CDR3 DNA sequence: TGTGCCAGCAGTTTATCATCAGCCGCGAACACTGAAGCTTTCTTT. Protein sequence: CASSLSSAANTEAFF.